This TCR beta chain comes out of a study of T-cell reconstitution after alpha-beta-depleted transplantation in children. The germline CDR1 and CDR2 sequences are SEHNR and FQNEAQ (reference sequence). The CDR3 extends over 16 amino acids. The germline V and J ends were trimmed by 1 base and 1 base, with 13 bases remaining between them. Study-wide points: T-cell counts and diversity at one year following transplant were attributed mainly to newly produced T cells. In some patients, recipient T cells and intrathymic progenitors surviving conditioning explained high day-60 diversity.

Unique molecular identifiers were used to barcode this TCRbeta library. TCRdb fed the PCR reads into MiXCR, producing one record per CDR3 protein. The sample holds hundreds of thousands of distinct CDR3 sequences, around 9.2% seen once. There are a few counts of this clonotype. Its antigen is unidentified. This chain connects TRBV7-9 to TRBJ1-1; D possibly corresponds to TRBD1 (5 bases). The sequencing here drew on PBMCs, mostly from graft donor cells, taken 360 days after TCRalphabeta/CD19-depleted stem cell transplant. The sequence was collected from a male patient aged 2-10 years who had a stem cell transplant for acute myeloid leukemia, so the T cells may come from the graft donor. This CDR3 reads CASSLGPGPPNTEAFF. The CDR3 nucleotides are TGTGCCAGCAGCTTAGGGCCGGGACCGCCGAACACTGAAGCTTTCTTT.